The 21 T cell receptor beta chains in this list originate from one sample, sequenced in a study of tissue T cells after allogeneic stem cell transplantation. Time point denoted: mouse harvest day 14 after allogeneic transplant. Tail vein injection delivered 10^7 T-cell-depleted bone marrow cells and 10^6 splenic CD5+ T cells. Method: immunoSEQ multiplex PCR; TCRdb's copy keeps in-frame clones and lacks some. The sample contains roughly 8,100 clones, 37% of which appear only once. Source material: skin. Source of these receptors: a female BALB/c mouse given C57BL/6 T cells with graft-versus-host disease after an allogeneic hematopoietic cell transplant.

This clone was observed a handful of times. Gene names are the mouse ones. The read ends 1 residue early relative to the CDR3; the germline J gene fills the gap. This chain uses TRBV26 with TRBJ2-2; D is uncertain. Germline CDR1 is KGHPV and CDR2 is FQNQEV (reference sequence). Trimming removed 4 bases from V and 2 bases from J, with 8 bases in between. CDR3 length: 14 residues. The CDR3 sequence: CASSQGLNTGQLYF. The sequenced CDR3 bases are TGTGCCAGCAGTCAGGGATTGAACACCGGGCAGCTCTAC.

This clone has just a few counts. The germline and genes are mouse ones. The CDR3 sequence: CASSIRGRSYEQYF. CDR3 DNA (partial): TGTGCCAGCAGTATAAGGGGGCGCTCCTATGAACAGTAC. V and J are TRBV19 and TRBJ2-7, with D possibly TRBD1 on 7 matching bases. The read finishes 1 residue shy of the CDR3 end, and the germline J gene is used to complete it. CDR1 is FNHDT and CDR2 is SITEND in the germline V gene (reference sequence). Trimming left V 1 base short and J 0 bases short, with 8 bases between. The CDR3 has 14 amino acids.

Of note for this clone: The genes and germline here are from mouse. The read gets to within 1 residue of the CDR3 end, and the germline J gene fills in the rest. The rearrangement links TRBV19 to TRBJ2-7, with 10 bases aligning to TRBD2. CDR1 is FNHDT and CDR2 is SITEND in the germline V gene (reference sequence). The CDR3 has 13 amino acids. V lost 3 bases and J lost 5; bases outside the gene matches: 2. The sequenced CDR3 bases are TGTGCCAGCAGTACTGGGGGGGCGCATGAACAGTAC. Its translation: CASSTGGAHEQY. The entire CDR3 sequence reads CASSTGGAHEQYF.

This clone is categorized as medium-sized. Gene names and germline refer to mouse. The CDR3 end is not reached by the read, which stops 1 residue before it; the germline J gene fills it in. The chain has TRBV26 and TRBJ1-5, with a tentative D call TRBD1 (5 bases). The germline V gene encodes CDR1 KGHPV and CDR2 FQNQEV (reference sequence). V lost 1 base to trimming and J lost 6 bases, with 7 bases between them. This CDR3 has 13 amino acids. CDR3 protein: CASSLLDIQAPLF. The DNA read from the CDR3 is TGTGCCAGCAGTCTGTTGGACATCCAGGCTCCGCTT.

In this sample, this clone is medium-sized (0.01 to 0.1%). All gene names here are mouse names. The read ends 1 residue before the CDR3 terminus; that terminus is restored from the germline J gene. The V gene is TRBV26, the J gene TRBJ1-2; D unclear. Germline CDR1 KGHPV, CDR2 FQNQEV (reference sequence). CDR3 length: 12 residues. V shed 8 bases and J shed 1 base, with 8 bases lying between them. The DNA read from the CDR3 is TGTGCCAGCGCGGGGAGAAACTCCGACTACACC. Protein sequence: CASAGRNSDYT. The CDR3 in full is CASAGRNSDYTF.

As regards this clone: The gene symbols are mouse symbols. The read comes to an end 1 residue before the CDR3 does, leaving the germline J gene to fill in the end. The chain combines TRBV3 with TRBJ1-2, with TRBD1 identical over 7 bases. The CDR3 is 13 residues long. The trim removed 6 bases at V and 0 bases at J, leaving 1 base unmatched. Germline values: CDR1 SNHLY, CDR2 FYNGKV (reference sequence). The covered CDR3 bases are TGTGCCAGCAGGGGGACAGCAAACTCCGACTACACC. This translates into CASRGTANSDYT. In full, the CDR3 reads CASRGTANSDYTF.

Worth noting for this clone: Mouse germline and gene names are used. Read coverage stops 1 residue before the CDR3 terminus; the germline J gene supplies the remainder. The sample carries other DNA sequences with the same CDR3. V usage is TRBV26 and J usage is TRBJ1-1, with a weak D call TRBD1 (5 bases). Germline values: CDR1 KGHPV, CDR2 FQNQEV (reference sequence). This CDR3 contains 14 residues. The V and J ends lost 0 bases and 0 bases respectively, with 5 bases between them. The CDR3 spells CASSLSGANTEVFF. The sequenced part of the CDR3 DNA is TGTGCCAGCAGTCTGTCGGGGGCAAACACAGAAGTCTTC.

Notes on this clone: Germline and genes here are mouse. The read finishes 1 residue shy of the CDR3 end, and the germline J gene is used to complete it. The gene calls are TRBV1 and TRBJ1-1, with D perhaps matching TRBD1 (5 bases). Trimming removed 3 bases at V and 7 bases at J, with 9 bases between. The CDR3 spans 12 residues. Germline V CDR1 and CDR2: NSQYPW, LRSPGD (reference sequence). The CDR3 loop is CTCSADSLEVFF. The part of the CDR3 DNA that was read is TGCACCTGCAGTGCCGACAGCCTAGAAGTCTTC.

This clone is classed as medium-sized. Gene names denote mouse genes. The read terminates 1 residue ahead of where the CDR3 ends, so the germline J gene completes it. The chain couples TRBV26 to TRBJ1-4; D uncertain. The V gene lost 2 bases and the J gene lost 0 bases, with 4 bases spanning the gap. Germline-derived CDR1 and CDR2 are KGHPV and FQNQEV (reference sequence). This CDR3 contains 14 residues. The CDR3 DNA, read in part, is TGTGCCAGCAGTCTGCAGTTTTCCAACGAAAGATTATTT. Its protein product is CASSLQFSNERLF. The CDR3, in full, reads CASSLQFSNERLFF.

A remark on this clone: Gene names are mouse gene names. Read data end 1 residue before the CDR3 end; the end is taken from the germline J gene. The gene calls are TRBV13-3 and TRBJ2-7, with 7 bases fitting TRBD1. The CDR3 spans 13 residues. The V and J ends lost 3 bases and 0 bases, in that order; junction bases with no gene match: 0. Germline CDR1 and CDR2: NNHDY and SYVADS. The chain's CDR3 is CASSAGGSYEQYF. The CDR3 DNA, read in part, is TGTGCCAGCAGTGCAGGGGGCTCCTATGAACAGTAC.

About this clone itself: The genes are named according to mouse. The sequenced fragment ends 1 residue before the CDR3 boundary, so the rest is inferred from the germline J gene. The chain employs TRBV31 and TRBJ2-7; 11 nucleotides line up with TRBD2. Germline values: CDR1 GKSSPN, CDR2 SITVG. V lost 0 bases to trimming and J lost 6 bases; unmatched junction nucleotides: 4. CDR3 length: 14 amino acids. CDR3 DNA, as far as it was read: TGTGCCTGGAGTCTACAACTGGGGGGGCTTGAACAGTAC. It codes for CAWSLQLGGLEQY. The entire CDR3 protein reads CAWSLQLGGLEQYF.

With regard to this clone: Genes here carry mouse names. Read sequence stops 1 residue before the CDR3 end, and the germline J gene provides the missing end. The chain combines TRBV26 with TRBJ1-1, with a possible D match to TRBD1 (5 bases). This CDR3 is 14 amino acids long. The germline V gene has CDR1 KGHPV and CDR2 FQNQEV (reference sequence). V gave up 4 bases and J gave up 1 base, with 10 bases separating them. The part of the CDR3 DNA that was read is TGTGCCAGCAGTCCCAGACAGTTAAACACAGAAGTCTTC. This sequence encodes CASSPRQLNTEVF. The full CDR3 reads CASSPRQLNTEVFF.

As for this clone: Mouse gene names apply. The observed sequence ends 1 residue before the CDR3 terminus, with the missing tail filled in from the germline J gene. The J gene is TRBJ1-2, the V gene TRBV12-1; possible D gene TRBD1, 6 bases. Germline V lookup: CDR1 SGHSN, CDR2 HYEKVE. Trimming removed 2 bases from V and 0 bases from J, with 12 bases in between. The CDR3 contains 15 residues. The sequenced CDR3 bases are TGTGCCAGCTCTCGCCTGGGACAATCAAACTCCGACTACACC. This encodes CASSRLGQSNSDYT. The whole CDR3 sequence is CASSRLGQSNSDYTF.

Within the sample, this clone is medium-sized (0.01 to 0.1%). Gene names are the mouse ones. The read gets to within 1 residue of the CDR3 end, and the germline J gene fills in the rest. The chain joins TRBV3 to TRBJ2-7; tentative D call: TRBD2 (5 bases). This CDR3 has 12 residues. Germline CDR1 is SNHLY and CDR2 is FYNGKV (reference sequence). V was clipped by 5 bases and J by 6 bases, with 11 bases between them. The CDR3 reads CASSPDSGEQYF. The sequenced part of the CDR3 DNA is TGTGCCAGCAGCCCGGACTCGGGTGAACAGTAC.

This clone was detected only a few times. Gene and germline names: mouse. The chain's CDR3 is CTCSARDRSTEVFF. CDR3 bases read: TGCACCTGCAGTGCCCGCGACAGGAGCACAGAAGTCTTC. The chain uses TRBV1 and TRBJ1-1, with D perhaps matching TRBD1 (6 bases). The sequence runs out 1 residue before the end of the CDR3; the remainder is reconstructed from the germline J gene. The CDR3 is 14 amino acids. The ends were cut back, 3 bases at V and 4 bases at J, with 12 bases in the middle. CDR1 is NSQYPW, CDR2 LRSPGD, per germline (reference sequence).

This clone was detected a few times. Here the gene names and germline are mouse. From the germline J gene comes the end of the CDR3, since the read stops 1 residue before it. The chain is built from TRBV26 and TRBJ2-1; maybe TRBD1 (5 bases). The CDR3 covers 12 residues. Trimming shortened V by 2 bases and J by 8 bases, and 7 bases separated the two germline ends. The germline V gene encodes CDR1 KGHPV and CDR2 FQNQEV (reference sequence). The covered CDR3 bases are TGTGCCAGCAGTCTGGACAGAACTGAGCAGTTC. It yields the protein CASSLDRTEQF. The entire CDR3 is CASSLDRTEQFF.

As for this clone: Gene names are mouse gene names. Read sequence stops 1 residue before the CDR3 end, and the germline J gene provides the missing end. V is TRBV19 and J is TRBJ2-2; TRBD1 agrees at 11 bases. CDR1 and CDR2 from the germline V gene are FNHDT and SITEND (reference sequence). The trim removed 5 bases at V and 3 bases at J, leaving 3 bases unmatched. The CDR3 length is 15 residues. Partial CDR3 DNA: TGTGCCAGCAGCCAGGGACAGGGGGACACCGGGCAGCTCTAC. Residues: CASSQGQGDTGQLY. The whole CDR3 region reads CASSQGQGDTGQLYF.

In its sample, this clone was seen once. The gene names given are mouse names. Read data end 1 residue before the CDR3 end; the end is taken from the germline J gene. The chain combines TRBV16 with TRBJ2-7; D is unclear. Germline V lookup: CDR1 SGHSA, CDR2 FRNQAP. V was clipped by 0 bases and J by 0 bases, with 6 bases between them. This CDR3 is 14 amino acids long. The CDR3 here is CASSLEGSSYEQYF. The CDR3 bases that were read are TGTGCAAGCAGCTTAGAGGGGAGCTCCTATGAACAGTAC.

Details on this clone: Any gene name here is a mouse gene name. The CDR3 end lies 1 residue beyond the end of the read and is filled in from the germline J gene. V and J are TRBV26 and TRBJ2-5; possibly TRBD1 for D (5 bases). V lost 4 bases and J 0 bases, leaving 8 bases between the germline ends. The CDR3 loop spans 14 amino acids. The germline V gene encodes CDR1 KGHPV and CDR2 FQNQEV (reference sequence). The sequenced part of the CDR3 DNA is TGTGCCAGCAGTCGGACATTTAACCAAGACACCCAGTAC. Its translation is CASSRTFNQDTQY. The whole CDR3 protein reads CASSRTFNQDTQYF.

Points on this clone: The genes are named according to mouse. With the read ending 1 residue before the CDR3 end, the germline J gene is used to fill in that end. This rearrangement joins TRBV23 to TRBJ1-5. The CDR3 is 15 residues long. Germline V lookup: CDR1 KGHTA, CDR2 FQNQQP. CDR3 loop: CSSSQSGYNNQAPLF. Incomplete CDR3 DNA: TGCTCCAGCAGTCAATCGGGATATAACAACCAGGCTCCGCTT.

Only one count was recorded for this clone. The gene names here belong to mouse. The CDR3 end lies 1 residue beyond the end of the read and is filled in from the germline J gene. The rearrangement links TRBV16 to TRBJ2-5; D is uncertain. CDR3 length: 11 residues. CDR1 is SGHSA and CDR2 is FRNQAP in the germline V gene. V gave up 2 bases and J gave up 3 bases, with 0 bases separating them. The sequenced CDR3 bases are TGTGCAAGCAGCTTACAAGACACCCAGTAC. Translation gives CASSLQDTQY. The complete CDR3 sequence is CASSLQDTQYF.